Given below is one T cell receptor (beta chain) in context. This clone occurred once. Its binding antigen is unknown. No base quality values were provided; no much bigger clone lies one nucleotide off. The cohort consisted of 666 healthy bone marrow donors. Cohort members were all nominally healthy when sampled, although unrecorded immune exposures were likely present. The donor was CMV seropositive and belonged to the group of some 290 seropositive cohort members. A peripheral blood sample was collected from each donor, and TCR beta sequencing was performed on peripheral blood mononuclear cells. The Qiagen DNeasy Blood Extraction Kit was used to extract genomic DNA from the blood cell samples. This entry comes from a study of cytomegalovirus exposure and HLA in healthy donors (dated by TCRdb to 2015 to 2018). With respect to the entire study: According to an earlier analysis of 587 of the donors, 150 million to 200 million T cells yielded some 110 million unique TCR beta sequences and less than 300 Gb of sequence data. The T cell repertoires of 670 or so subjects were profiled by immunosequencing and related to cytomegalovirus serostatus. HLA typing covered class I and class II loci at four-digit resolution. To study patterns of TCR occurrence, a later analysis re-analyzed previously published TCR beta repertoires from around 700 donors and added high-resolution HLA genotyping. Among the roughly 400 genotyped donors, approximately 77% belonged to the genetic ancestry cluster associated with self-reported Caucasian donors. Roughly 5 DR-DQ haplotypes were handled as single units for association and clustering because linkage in the cohort was strong. On average, roughly 240,000 unique TCR beta nucleotide sequences were sequenced per donor among some 420 genotyped donors of the cohort, with roughly 18% of those sequences being non-productive. Roughly 300 gigabases of sequencing data and around 88 million unique TCR sequences made up an early release that covered about 640 HLA-typed donors. The number of typed donors differed by locus: about 620-640 for A, B, C, DRB1 and DQB1; some 500 for DQA1; about 600 for DPA1; and roughly 490 for DPB1. Every discovery cohort repertoire had been produced on one sequencing platform. A separate validation cohort of 100 to 150 different subjects was used in addition to the approximately 700-subject first cohort. To decide whether each TCR beta V gene segment behaved as functional or pseudogenic, an earlier analysis of some 540 of the donors relied on high-throughput TCR beta sequencing. The later analysis used no new phenotypic data to find candidate immune exposures, relying instead on TCR beta sequences and their occurrence across donors. To predict cytomegalovirus infection status, the study brought together high-throughput TCR immunosequencing, statistical association of individual TCRs with disease status, and machine learning. Alongside the repertoire data, information on donor age, sex, ethnicity and CMV serostatus was compiled. The study was designed to test whether signatures of past pathogen exposure could be identified by cataloging public T cell receptors. A later genetic analysis used genome-wide SNP genotypes for 398 of the 666 donors, treating that subset as a discovery cohort.

Library creation used the immunoSEQ multiplex PCR assay. For the multiplex PCR, a mixture combining 60 forward primers for TCR Vbeta segments and 13 reverse primers for TCR Jbeta segments was used. The CDR3 region of rearranged TCR beta genes was amplified from genomic DNA with a multiplex PCR assay. The Illumina HiSeq System was used to sequence the amplified TCR beta libraries as 87-base-pair reads. As for the original processing: A later analysis tallied about 77 million unique TCR beta chains across the 666 repertoires, and approximately 9.9 million of those chains were shared by two or more donors. Raw reads were error-corrected and collapsed into unique sequences with a nearest-neighbor algorithm that merged closely related sequences to remove PCR and sequencing errors. To assign V, D and J gene segments, CDR3 sequences were aligned to IMGT reference sequences. For a sequence to be retained, a match of at least six nucleotides to both a V gene segment and a J gene segment was required. Rearrangements were classified as productive when the CDR3 lacked stop codons and remained in frame with V and J, and all other rearrangements were classified as non-productive. CDR3 was defined according to IMGT convention as the region running from the second conserved V-encoded cysteine to the conserved J-encoded phenylalanine. Sequences without an unambiguous match to a single V gene segment were excluded from the earlier analysis of about 630 of the donors. In an earlier analysis of 587 of the donors, V segments were called functional above 56.7% productive rearrangements and were called segregating when the between-donor standard deviation exceeded 5%. To diagnose cytomegalovirus status from the catalog of TCR beta chain sequences, a statistical classification framework was built. V and J gene assignment, in a later analysis, came from comparing TCR nucleotide sequences with IMGT/GENE-DB human TR gene sequences. The TCRdist pipeline was used in a later analysis to assign CDR3 sequences and most-parsimonious VDJ recombination scenarios. In a later analysis, every TCR beta chain was defined by the combination of its CDR3 amino acid sequence and its V-gene family, and reads without a unique V-gene family were dropped. A later analysis removed 550 to 650 highly shared, low-generation-probability nucleotide sequences to deal with suspected cross-contamination and a sequencing artifact. In a later analysis, a clonal expansion index for each public chain was calculated from normalized within-repertoire ranks of inferred template counts. Generation probabilities in a later analysis came from a VDJ recombination model fitted to out-of-frame rearrangements, and those results were checked against IGoR. Hypergeometric tests were used in a later analysis to score TCR-TCR, TCR-HLA and TCR-CMV co-occurrence, with a repertoire-size bias correction applied to the TCR pairs. To estimate false discovery rates, a later analysis permuted the HLA or CMV assignments 20 times. In a later analysis, co-occurring TCRs were grouped with DBSCAN, and TCRdist sequence similarity was added when clustering was performed within HLA-allele-positive subsets. For co-occurrence clustering, repertoires with fewer than 30,000 or more than 120,000 public chains were excluded, along with about five repertoires with anomalous nucleotide sharing. TCRdb stores this immuneACCESS table with in-frame sequences only. Part of the clones is absent; in the studies checked, under half of the shortfall reflects unresolved V genes, and no reason is known for the rest. Clone size and the V and J calls come from that table; the DNA yielded D and trimming. Here the sample has 180,000 or so clones; over 60% occur a single time. The top ten hold over 12% of the sample.

V and J are trimmed by 4 bases and 2 bases, and the gene matches miss 6 bases of the junction. The CDR3 sequence holds 16 residues, the cysteine and phenylalanine included. The CDR3 DNA has 48 bases and is translated from base 1. The germline V gene gives CDR1 as KGHSH and CDR2 as LQKENI. General findings and caveats noted by the study authors: At a false discovery rate of 0.05, a later analysis linked around 15,000 TCR beta sequences to specific HLA alleles. Linkage disequilibrium might explain the correlated functional status among segregating V segments, but an unknown experimental factor could not be excluded. Only TCR beta chains were sequenced in this cohort, and the absence of alpha or paired-chain data limited detectable features. In both the original and validation cohorts, the classifier was reported to diagnose cytomegalovirus status with high specificity and sensitivity. The 87-base-pair reads could not distinguish some IMGT-functional V segments, including TRBV6-2 and TRBV6-3, so those segments were excluded. A further reported finding was that TCR beta sequences accurately predicted the HLA-A and HLA-B alleles for most subjects in the first cohort. In an earlier analysis of approximately 590 of the donors, most TCR beta V segments appeared in productive rearrangements about 90% or about 30% of the time, broadly matching IMGT annotations. In a later genetic analysis, fewer N-insertions in productive TCRs were reported among donors in an Asian-associated ancestry cluster than the roughly 700-donor mean. The authors suggested that the approach could potentially be generalized to other disease states and immunological phenotypes. Because HLA typing was missing for some donors at each locus, association tests included only the typed subset. Most TCR sequences were seen in very few donors, while some public TCRs were found in many individuals. The only immune exposure information available for the cohort was CMV serostatus. In a later analysis, HLA-associated TCR beta chains were found to be more clonally expanded and to have lower generation probabilities than equally common non-associated chains. A group of highly shared sequence variants was considered likely to be a technical artifact of the sequencing pipeline. In vitro tests confirmed that a few of the cytomegalovirus-associated TCR beta chains recognize cytomegalovirus antigens. The presence/absence analyses assumed that sequencing depth was roughly uniform across donors, and that assumption may not be true. When HLA alleles, especially DR and DQ, strongly co-occurred, attributing TCR associations to individual alleles was difficult. Most CMV-associated TCR beta chains appeared to be HLA-restricted in a later analysis, and the HLA associations seemed to be driven largely by CMV exposure. V-gene and J-gene trimming of TCR beta chains was associated with a missense DCLRE1C variant in a later genetic analysis, and the association was replicated in an independent cohort. In the study, approximately 160 TCR beta chains were listed as associated with cytomegalovirus. In a later analysis, several top co-occurrence clusters were reported to appear linked to parvovirus B19, influenza, CMV and Epstein-Barr virus. According to a later analysis, TCR association rates differed among HLA loci, with DRB1 alleles showing the most associated TCRs and HLA-C alleles showing the fewest. The earlier analysis of 587 of the donors excluded roughly 17 rarely observed V segments, including chromosome 9 orphons, because counts were too low.

The chain joins TRBV18 to TRBJ2-3; 10 central bases correspond to TRBD2. The origin of this receptor is a man aged 50 to 60 in good health and CMV-seropositive. The sample taken for sequencing was PBMCs. The nucleotide sequence reads TGTGCCAGCTCACTTAAAAGCGGGGGGGCCACAGATACGCAGTATTTT. Its coded protein is CASSLKSGGATDTQYF.